The 2 T cell receptor beta chains below were found in one sample sequenced in a study of vaccination and CD4 T cells after COVID-19. Regarding treatment: approximately 9-day PBMC culture with coronavirus spike peptide pools or control peptides (ViraFEST assay). The Oncomine TCR Beta short-read assay was applied to DNA of cultured CD4+ T cells. MiXCR was run by TCRdb on the PCR reads, yielding one entry per CDR3 protein. The table has 4,300 or so distinct CDR3 sequences, 21% seen once; the top ten hold roughly half. No antigen has been identified for these receptors. Sequences were derived from CD4+ T cells from blood, cultured in vitro, sampled after SARS-CoV-2 vaccination. These receptors were collected from a human donor who had recovered from COVID-19.

In regard to this clonotype: This sequence may be a read error, since a much larger clone differs from it by one base. V and J are TRBV20-1 and TRBJ1-2; D is uncertain. The V gene's germline CDR1 is DFQATT and CDR2 SNEGSKA (reference sequence). Trimming took off 4 bases at V and 4 bases at J, with 10 bases between the two ends. The length of the CDR3 is 12 residues. The DNA for the CDR3 is TGCAGTGCTAACCCCACTGGCTATGGCTACACCTTC. Its protein product is CSANPTGYGYTF.

This clonotype turned up a few times. DNA of the CDR3: TGTGCCAGCAGCCAACAGGTCTTCGATGGCTACACCTTC. This translates into CASSQQVFDGYTF. The chain employs TRBV6-2 or TRBV6-3 and TRBJ1-2, with D perhaps matching TRBD1 (5 bases). This CDR3 comprises 13 residues. V shed 6 bases and J shed 6 bases, with 14 bases lying between them. Germline V CDR1 and CDR2: MNHEY, SVGEGT.